The clone carrying this T cell receptor beta chain was detected many times. The authors built TCR beta libraries using iRepertoire HTBI primers and Arm-PCR of CDR3 regions. TCRdb independently ran MiXCR on the multiplex PCR reads; one entry per CDR3 protein. The table lists 500,000 or so distinct CDR3 sequences, around 16% of them singletons, with about 12% in the top ten. V lost 6 bases and J 4 bases, leaving 15 bases between the germline ends. This CDR3 spans 14 amino acids. Germline V CDR1 and CDR2: KGHSH, LQKENI. Time point defined: newly diagnosed GD, antithyroid drugs for less than 3 months. PBMC RNA was the source of the TCR library. The data belong to a study of regulatory T cells in long-lasting Graves disease. The same sample was also studied in work on T cells in Graves' hyperthyroidism and ophthalmopathy.

The sample consisted of peripheral blood mononuclear cells (PBMCs), taken at new diagnosis, from a patient treated with antithyroid drugs. The sequence was obtained from a man between 35 and 55 years old with Graves disease. This chain connects TRBV18 to TRBJ1-2; D is unresolved. This chain's CDR3 is CASSLPTETYGYTF. CDR3 bases: TGTGCCAGCTCCCTTCCGACGGAGACCTATGGCTACACCTTC.